These 22 T cell receptor beta chains were all obtained from the same sample, sequenced in a study of human T cells and chemical hapten exposure. TCRdb processed the RACE reads anew with MiXCR; each CDR3 protein has one entry. The sample consists of a few hundred thousand distinct CDR3 sequences, about 5% of them appearing once. Time point of the sample: pre-sensitization, week 0. Treatment here: therapeutic diphenylcyclopropenone sensitization with weekly scalp DPC. The source material was whole blood, sampled in connection with sensitization to the hapten diphenylcyclopropenone (DPC). The receptors shown here come from a woman between 18 and 30 years old with alopecia areata. Some clones in this sample may be carry-over from other donors' samples.

The chain combines TRBV6-5 with TRBJ1-2; the match to TRBD1 covers 8 bases. The CDR3 runs 16 residues. Trimming at V came to 6 bases and at J to 0 bases, leaving 9 bases not matched to a gene. CDR1 MNHEY and CDR2 SVGAGI come from the germline V gene. CDR3 protein: CASSETGEGSNYGYTF. CDR3 nucleotide sequence: TGTGCCAGCAGCGAGACAGGGGAGGGGTCTAACTATGGCTACACCTTC.

There are many counts of this clonotype. The J gene is TRBJ2-1, the V gene TRBV5-5; D tentatively reads TRBD1 or TRBD2 (5 bases each). Trimming cost V 3 bases and J 6 bases, with 10 bases left between them. Per the germline V gene, CDR1 is SGHKS and CDR2 is YYEKEE (reference sequence). The CDR3 has 13 amino acids. Here the CDR3 reads CASSWGSFNEQFF. For the CDR3, the DNA is TGTGCCAGCAGCTGGGGGAGCTTCAATGAGCAGTTCTTC. The full variable domain, in which reference TRBV5-5 and TRBJ2-1 provide the parts outside the CDR3, is DAGVTQSPTHLIKTRGQQVTLRCSPISGHKSVSWYQQVLGQGPQFIFQYYEKEERGRGNFPDRFSARQFPNYSSELNVNALLLGDSALYLCASSWGSFNEQFFGPGTRLTVL.

This clonotype came up a few times. The chain joins TRBV7-2 to TRBJ2-5; weak D call: TRBD1 (6 bases). This CDR3 region has 15 residues. V lost 3 bases, J lost 7 bases, and 18 bases lay in between. In germline, CDR1 is SGHTA, CDR2 FQGNSA. The CDR3 DNA reads TGTGCCAGCAGCTTCGGGACCAGGGGAAGGACGACCCAGTACTTC. Its translation: CASSFGTRGRTTQYF.

This clonotype appeared many times. The CDR3 protein is CASSYDPTRTYGYTF. CDR3 DNA sequence: TGTGCCAGCAGTTACGACCCCACACGCACCTATGGCTACACCTTC. J is TRBJ1-2 and V is TRBV6-2 or TRBV6-3; D uncertain. The CDR3 extends over 15 amino acids. Trimming took off 2 bases at V and 4 bases at J, with 14 bases between the two ends. CDR1 is MNHEY and CDR2 is SVGEGT in the germline V gene.

This clonotype was seen a handful of times. V is TRBV6-2 or TRBV6-3 and J is TRBJ2-3; the D gene is possibly TRBD1 (5 bases). Trimming removed 7 bases at V and 2 bases at J, with 25 bases between. Germline values: CDR1 MNHEY, CDR2 SVGEGT. This CDR3 has 18 amino acids. CDR3 sequence reads: CASNPDSTKITYTDTQYF. CDR3 nucleotide sequence: TGTGCCAGCAACCCCGACAGCACAAAGATCACCTACACAGATACGCAGTATTTT.

The V gene is TRBV24-1, the J gene TRBJ1-6; the match to TRBD1 covers 8 bases. The CDR3 spans 14 residues. Germline V gene lookup returns CDR1 KGHDR and CDR2 SFDVKD. V was pared by 12 bases and J by 10 bases, with 13 bases of the junction left unmatched. The CDR3 DNA sequence: TGTGCCTCCTTCGACCGACAGGGGAGGTCACCCCTCCACTTT. This gives the protein CASFDRQGRSPLHF.

V and J are TRBV20-1 and TRBJ2-7; weak D call: TRBD1 (6 bases). Germline CDR1 is DFQATT and CDR2 is SNEGSKA (reference sequence). With 5 bases removed from V and 2 bases from J, the gap between germline ends came to 16 bases. The CDR3 spans 14 residues. The CDR3 bases are TGCAGTGCTGGCTATTCAGGGGTCGCCTACGAGCAGTACTTC. It yields the protein CSAGYSGVAYEQYF.

There are many counts of this clonotype. The rearrangement links TRBV27 to TRBJ2-6; D unresolved. The CDR3 is made up of 13 amino acids. Germline V gene lookup returns CDR1 MNHEY and CDR2 SMNVEV (reference sequence). V was trimmed by 9 bases and J by 1 base, leaving 7 bases between them. The CDR3 spells CASHMSGANVLTF. CDR3 nucleotides: TGTGCCAGTCATATGTCTGGGGCCAACGTCCTGACTTTC. Based on the CDR3 plus reference TRBV27 and TRBJ2-6, the full variable domain is EAQVTQNPRYLITVTGKKLTVTCSQNMNHEYMSWYRQDPGLGLRQIYYSMNVEVTDKGDVPEGYKVSRKEKRNFPLILESPSPNQTSLYFCASHMSGANVLTFGAGSRLTVL.

This clonotype was counted between two and nine times. The rearrangement links TRBV27 to TRBJ2-3; D is uncertain. V lost 0 bases and J lost 1, with 11 bases in between. CDR3 size: 16 residues. Germline V CDR1 and CDR2: MNHEY, SMNVEV (reference sequence). CDR3 protein: CASSLSFQDGTDTQYF. The CDR3 bases are TGTGCCAGCAGTTTATCCTTCCAGGACGGCACAGATACGCAGTATTTT.

This clonotype has a count of ten or more. The rearrangement joins TRBV4-3 to TRBJ2-3; D may correspond to TRBD1 or TRBD2 (5 bases each). The CDR3 contains 16 residues. V was cut by 0 bases and J by 4 bases, with 14 bases left in between. CDR1 and CDR2 (germline): LGHNA, YSLEER. This chain's CDR3 is CASSQDRGRDADTQYF. The CDR3 DNA reads TGCGCCAGCAGCCAAGATCGGGGCAGGGATGCAGATACGCAGTATTTT.

This clonotype was picked up a small number of times. J is TRBJ2-3 and V is TRBV28; D is undetermined. This CDR3 comprises 12 residues. V was clipped by 4 bases and J by 4 bases, with 6 bases between them. Germline V gene sequence: CDR1 MDHEN, CDR2 SYDVKM. The CDR3 DNA sequence: TGTGCCAGCAGTTCTATCGCAGATACGCAGTATTTT. Its translation is CASSSIADTQYF.

There are a few counts of this clonotype. The chain combines TRBV10-3 with TRBJ1-3; D remains unclear. Trimming removed 3 bases from V and 6 bases from J, with 15 bases in between. Germline V gene data show CDR1 as ENHRY and CDR2 as SYGVKD. The CDR3 covers 15 residues. CDR3 DNA: TGTGCCATCAGTGAAGAATTAGCCCCAACAAACACCATATATTTT. This encodes CAISEELAPTNTIYF.

The chain links TRBV29-1 to TRBJ1-2; D is perhaps TRBD1 (6 bases). The germline V and J ends were trimmed by 4 bases and 1 base, with 16 bases remaining between them. The CDR3 is 15 amino acids. Per the germline V gene, CDR1 is SQVTM and CDR2 is ANQGSEA. The chain's CDR3 is CSVAAWDKFNYGYTF. CDR3 sequence (DNA): TGCAGCGTTGCGGCCTGGGACAAATTTAACTATGGCTACACCTTC.

Ten or more counts support this clonotype. The chain employs TRBV20-1 and TRBJ1-5; 8 bases line up with TRBD1. The CDR3 has 15 amino acids. The trim removed 2 bases at V and 6 bases at J, leaving 9 bases unmatched. Germline-derived CDR1 and CDR2 are DFQATT and SNEGSKA (reference sequence). The CDR3 is CSARKGQGAFQPQHF. In nucleotides, the CDR3 is TGCAGTGCTAGAAAGGGTCAGGGGGCCTTTCAGCCCCAGCATTTT.

Many counts were recorded for this clonotype. This chain joins TRBV28 and TRBJ2-7; D unresolved. This CDR3 is 13 amino acids long. The ends were cut back, 10 bases at V and 4 bases at J, with 17 bases in the middle. Germline V gene sequence: CDR1 MDHEN, CDR2 SYDVKM. This CDR3 reads CATLLPGQYEQYF. The DNA of the CDR3 is TGTGCCACCCTACTGCCGGGTCAATACGAGCAGTACTTC.

This clonotype appeared a few times. The chain employs TRBV7-8 and TRBJ1-1; D remains unclear. Germline V CDR1 and CDR2: SGHVS, FQNEAQ. This CDR3 has 17 amino acids. V was clipped by 2 bases and J by 2 bases, with 18 bases between them. The CDR3 nucleotides are TGTGCCAGCAGCTTAATCCCCCCGGGCGGCAGAAACACTGAAGCTTTCTTT. The encoded protein is CASSLIPPGGRNTEAFF. The full variable domain, completed using reference TRBV7-8 and TRBJ1-1, is GAGVSQSPRYKVAKRGQDVALRCDPISGHVSLFWYQQALGQGPEFLTYFQNEAQLDKSGLPSDRFFAERPEGSVSTLKIQRTQQEDSAVYLCASSLIPPGGRNTEAFFGQGTRLTVV.

The chain uses TRBV29-1 and TRBJ1-6, with 8 bases identical to TRBD1. Unmatched junction bases numbered 12, after V lost 6 bases and J lost 8 bases. The CDR3 runs to 15 residues. CDR1 is SQVTM, CDR2 ANQGSEA, per germline. The CDR3 region has the DNA TGCAGCGTAGATATCAGGGGGCGAAAGGATTCACCCCTCCACTTT. Translating it yields CSVDIRGRKDSPLHF.

This clonotype appeared many times. The CDR3 region is CASSLEGGGAADTQYF. The CDR3 DNA reads TGTGCCAGCAGCTTAGAGGGTGGCGGGGCTGCAGATACGCAGTATTTT. The rearrangement joins TRBV7-9 to TRBJ2-3, with a weak D call TRBD2 (6 bases). Trimming cost V 1 base and J 4 bases, with 15 bases left between them. Germline V CDR1 and CDR2: SEHNR, FQNEAQ (reference sequence). This CDR3 has 16 amino acids. Supplemented by reference TRBV7-9 and TRBJ2-3, the full variable domain reads DTGVSQNPRHKITKRGQNVTFRCDPISEHNRLYWYRQTLGQGPEFLTYFQNEAQLEKSRLLSDRFSAERPKGSFSTLEIQRTEQGDSAMYLCASSLEGGGAADTQYFGPGTRLTVL.

This clonotype was counted ten times or more. The chain recombines TRBV4-1 with TRBJ2-3, with TRBD2 matching over 13 bases. This CDR3 spans 17 amino acids. With 3 bases clipped from V and 2 bases from J, the junction kept 5 bases outside the gene matches. Germline lookup yields CDR1 MGHRA and CDR2 YSYEKL. The CDR3 bases are TGCGCCAGCAGCCATTCGACTAGCGGGGGGTCCACAGATACGCAGTATTTT. Translation: CASSHSTSGGSTDTQYF.

V and J are TRBV6-5 and TRBJ2-1; 12 nucleotides match TRBD2. The germline gives CDR1 MNHEY, CDR2 SVGAGI. This CDR3 has 15 amino acids. V gave up 7 bases and J gave up 6 bases; unmatched junction bases: 7. The CDR3 DNA is TGTGCCAGCATTAGGACTAGCGGGGCTCTCAATGAGCAGTTCTTC. Protein product: CASIRTSGALNEQFF.

This clonotype was seen more than once but under ten times. This chain uses TRBV10-3 with TRBJ1-1, with 8 nucleotides matching TRBD1. Germline CDR1 ENHRY, CDR2 SYGVKD. The junction had 12 bases not matched to a gene; V was cut back by 7 bases and J by 5 bases. The CDR3 extends over 15 amino acids. The CDR3 region has the DNA TGTGCCATCACCCAGAATATACAGGGGGGGACTGAAGCTTTCTTT. This translates into CAITQNIQGGTEAFF.

This clonotype has ten or more counts. The gene calls are TRBV7-9 and TRBJ1-6; a weak D match, TRBD1 (6 bases). The CDR3 sequence is 15 residues long. V dropped 6 bases and J dropped 7 bases, with 16 bases sitting between them. Germline-derived CDR1 and CDR2 are SEHNR and FQNEAQ (reference sequence). CDR3 coding DNA: TGTGCCAGCAGGGCCCGACAGGAGGGGAATTCACCCCTCCACTTT. Translation: CASRARQEGNSPLHF. Together with reference TRBV7-9 and TRBJ1-6, the CDR3 gives the full variable domain: DTGVSQNPRHKITKRGQNVTFRCDPISEHNRLYWYRQTLGQGPEFLTYFQNEAQLEKSRLLSDRFSAERPKGSFSTLEIQRTEQGDSAMYLCASRARQEGNSPLHFGNGTRLTVT.